There are a few counts of the clone carrying this T cell receptor beta chain. The antigen remains undetermined. Trimming removed 8 bases at V and 4 bases at J, with 14 bases between. The CDR3 extends over 13 amino acids. The data originate from a study of T cells after yellow fever vaccination. Findings and limits, study-wide: The secondary response showed a weaker magnitude and a faster peak, day 5 versus 15. Reappearance after the booster was observed for most primary-vaccination clones (around 95% CD4, roughly 88% CD8).

TCRdb redid the calling of the 5' RACE reads with MiXCR, one entry per CDR3 protein. The sample consists of 600,000 to 750,000 distinct CDR3 sequences, more than 9% of them appearing once. This chain joins TRBV12-3 or TRBV12-4 and TRBJ1-2; D uncertain. The sequence came from a man aged 25-45 years who received the YFV17D yellow fever vaccine. The material was PBMCs, obtained on the day of the yellow fever booster vaccination. The CDR3 nucleotides read TGTGCCAGCCGCCCTGGGGATACCTATGGCTACACCTTC. Its protein product is CASRPGDTYGYTF.